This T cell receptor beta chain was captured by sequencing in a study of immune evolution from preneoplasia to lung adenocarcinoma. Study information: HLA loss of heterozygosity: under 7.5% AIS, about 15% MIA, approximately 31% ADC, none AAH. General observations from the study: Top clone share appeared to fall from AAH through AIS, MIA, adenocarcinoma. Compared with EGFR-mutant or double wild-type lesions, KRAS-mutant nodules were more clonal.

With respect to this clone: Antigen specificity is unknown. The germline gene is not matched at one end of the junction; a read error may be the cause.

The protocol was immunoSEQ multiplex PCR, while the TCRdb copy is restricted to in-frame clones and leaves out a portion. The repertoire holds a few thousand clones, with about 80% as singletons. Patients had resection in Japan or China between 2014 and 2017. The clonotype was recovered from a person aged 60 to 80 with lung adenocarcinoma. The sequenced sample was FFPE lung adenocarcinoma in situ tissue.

The CDR3 DNA is TGTGTCAGCAGCCTGGGTAGCGGGGCAGGGGATACGCAGTATTTT. Protein sequence: CVSSLGSGAGDTQYF. V gene TRBV7-8 combines with J gene TRBJ2-3; TRBD2 matches 8 bases. The length of the CDR3 is 15 residues. From germline, CDR1 is SGHVS and CDR2 FQNEAQ.